These 16 T cell receptor beta chains came from one sample sequenced in a study of T cells in women clearing cervical HPV infection (dated by TCRdb to between 2018 and 2020). Receptors were amplified or captured by the immunoSEQ multiplex PCR assay. The table comes from immuneACCESS by way of TCRdb, which keeps in-frame sequences with V and J called. Part of the clones is missing from these tables; in studies checked, under half for an unresolved V gene and the rest for unknown reasons. The table for this sample lists under 50,000 clones. Less than 8% of the sample is taken by the ten largest. Sequenced input: blood buffy coat. The receptor source for this set is a woman between 18 and 70 years old with a cervical HPV16 infection that either progressed to CIN3+ or cleared (not recorded which).

About this clone itself: The read ends 3 residues shy of where the CDR3 ends; the end is completed using the germline J gene. The V and J genes are TRBV19 and TRBJ2-6; no clear D gene. Germline CDR1 reads LNHDA; CDR2 reads SQIVND (reference sequence). V was clipped by 0 bases and J by 4 bases, with 4 bases between them. The CDR3 is 14 residues long. The CDR3 sequence: CASSIDRGANVLTF. Incomplete CDR3 DNA: TGTGCCAGTAGTATAGATCGGGGGGCCAACGTC.

In regard to this clone: Read data end 3 residues before the CDR3 end; the end is taken from the germline J gene. The rearrangement joins TRBV23-1 to TRBJ1-6; 9 bases are shared with TRBD1. TRBV23-1 has ORF status, its function being uncertain. The CDR3 spans 18 residues. The J segment lost 6 bases and the V segment lost 3 bases, leaving 12 bases of the junction unmatched. The CDR3 loop is CASSHPVGDRACNSPLHF. The covered CDR3 bases are TGCGCCAGCAGTCACCCGGTTGGGGACAGGGCGTGTAATTCACCC.

On this clone: The read terminates 3 residues before the CDR3 end, so the remaining end is supplied by the germline J gene. The chain uses TRBV2 and TRBJ1-1, with a possible D match to TRBD1 (6 bases). This CDR3 contains 17 residues. Germline V gene sequence: CDR1 SNHLY, CDR2 FYNNEI. The sequenced CDR3 bases are TGTGCCAGCAGTGAACGGAAATTTGACAGGCTCCGGAGGGAA. This gives the protein CASSERKFDRLRRE. The CDR3 in full is CASSERKFDRLRREAFF.

About this clone itself: The read finishes 3 residues shy of the CDR3 end, and the germline J gene is used to complete it. The rearrangement joins TRBV18 to TRBJ1-2; D ambiguous. The CDR3 loop spans 15 amino acids. The germline gives CDR1 KGHSH, CDR2 LQKENI. The DNA read from the CDR3 is TGTGCCAGCTCACCCTCTCGAAGGGCCGACTACGAC. Residues: CASSPSRRADYD. The whole CDR3 reads CASSPSRRADYDYTF. The full variable domain, its missing parts supplied by reference TRBV18 and TRBJ1-2, is NAGVMQNPRHLVRRRGQEARLRCSPMKGHSHVYWYRQLPEEGLKFMVYLQKENIIDESGMPKERFSAEFPKEGPSILRIQQVVRGDSAAYFCASSPSRRADYDYTFGSGTRLTVV.

Regarding this clone: The read comes to an end 3 residues before the CDR3 does, leaving the germline J gene to fill in the end. The chain has TRBV19 and TRBJ2-3; D gene uncertain. CDR1 is LNHDA and CDR2 is SQIVND in the germline V gene (reference sequence). This CDR3 comprises 14 residues. Partial CDR3 DNA: TGTGCCAGTAGTCAAGACAAAGGCGATCAGCCG. It encodes CASSQDKGDQP. The whole CDR3 protein reads CASSQDKGDQPQYF.

As regards this clone: Read coverage stops 3 residues before the CDR3 terminus; the germline J gene supplies the remainder. The chain has TRBV19 and TRBJ2-7, with 7 nucleotides matching TRBD1. CDR1 and CDR2 (germline): LNHDA, SQIVND (reference sequence). V gave up 7 bases and J gave up 5 bases; unmatched junction bases: 8. This CDR3 comprises 13 residues. CDR3 bases read: TGTGCCAGTACCAACAGACAGGGCGACGAG. Amino acids: CASTNRQGDE. In full, the CDR3 is CASTNRQGDEQYF.

On this clone: The CDR3 end falls 3 residues outside the read, so it is completed with the germline J gene. The chain joins TRBV19 to TRBJ2-3, with TRBD1 matching over 7 bases. The CDR3 runs 16 residues. Per germline, CDR1 LNHDA and CDR2 SQIVND (reference sequence). V lost 5 bases and J lost 3; bases outside the gene matches: 11. CDR3 sequence reads: CASSVPPATGTDTQYF. The sequenced part of the CDR3 DNA is TGTGCCAGTAGTGTACCCCCCGCGACAGGGACAGATACG.

About this clone: The sequenced fragment ends 3 residues before the CDR3 boundary, so the rest is inferred from the germline J gene. The chain is built from TRBV29-1 and TRBJ1-1, with D possibly being TRBD1 (6 bases). V shed 6 bases and J shed 1 base, with 12 bases lying between them. This CDR3 region has 13 residues. The germline gives CDR1 SQVTM, CDR2 ANQGSEA. The CDR3: CSVTGTSNTEAFF. The CDR3 bases that were read are TGCAGCGTGACCGGGACATCGAACACTGAA. Full variable domain (outside the CDR3, taken from reference TRBV29-1 and TRBJ1-1): SAVISQKPSRDICQRGTSLTIQCQVDSQVTMMFWYRQQPGQSLTLIATANQGSEATYESGFVIDKFPISRPNLTFSTLTVSNMSPEDSSIYLCSVTGTSNTEAFFGQGTRLTVV.

Points on this clone: Sequencing ends 3 residues short of the CDR3 end; the germline J gene provides the rest. The V and J genes are TRBV5-1 and TRBJ2-6, with 7 bases matching TRBD1. V was clipped by 3 bases and J by 3 bases; unmatched bases: 9. CDR1 and CDR2 (germline): SGHRS, YFSETQ. The CDR3 loop spans 17 amino acids. The part of the CDR3 DNA that was read is TGCGCCAGCAGCTCCATAGGGGGCTTTGGTGGGGCCAACGTC. Translating gives CASSSIGGFGGANV. The full CDR3 reads CASSSIGGFGGANVLTF.

On this clone itself: Other DNA sequences from this sample encode an identical CDR3 as well. The CDR3 bases that were read are TGTGCCAGCAGCTTAGATCCGGGGAGTAATTCACCC. As protein: CASSLDPGSNSP. The entire CDR3 reads CASSLDPGSNSPLHF. This rearrangement joins TRBV11-2 to TRBJ1-6; D is uncertain. Read data end 3 residues before the CDR3 end; the end is taken from the germline J gene. V lost 0 bases and J 6 bases, leaving 9 bases between the germline ends. The germline gives CDR1 SGHAT, CDR2 FQNNGV. The CDR3 extends over 15 amino acids.

For this clone: Read coverage stops 3 residues before the CDR3 terminus; the germline J gene supplies the remainder. The genes are TRBV6-1 and TRBJ1-2; D is ambiguous. The germline CDR1 and CDR2 sequences are MNHNS and SASEGT. This CDR3 contains 14 residues. The sequenced CDR3 bases are TGTGCCAGCAGTGAACCGGGTTCCCTCTACGAC. Its translation: CASSEPGSLYD. The complete CDR3 reads CASSEPGSLYDYTF.

Details on this clone: Read sequence stops 3 residues before the CDR3 end, and the germline J gene provides the missing end. The gene calls are TRBV11-2 and TRBJ2-7, with 8 bases identical to TRBD2. The V gene end was trimmed by 3 bases and the J gene end by 3 bases; junction bases not matched to a gene: 7. Germline V CDR1 and CDR2: SGHAT, FQNNGV. The CDR3 extends over 15 amino acids. Partial CDR3 DNA: TGTGCCAGCAGCTTCGATCCTAGCGGGCTCTACGAG. This gives the protein CASSFDPSGLYE. The CDR3 in its entirety is CASSFDPSGLYEQYF.

As to this clone: The read comes to an end 3 residues before the CDR3 does, leaving the germline J gene to fill in the end. The chain combines TRBV7-9 with TRBJ1-2; D may be TRBD1 (5 bases). Per the germline V gene, CDR1 is SEHNR and CDR2 is FQNEAQ (reference sequence). CDR3 length: 14 amino acids. CDR3 DNA (partial): TGTGCCAGCAGCTATGCGGGGGGAGGGAATGAC. It specifies CASSYAGGGND. The complete CDR3 protein is CASSYAGGGNDYTF.

Comment on this clone: Read coverage stops 3 residues before the CDR3 terminus; the germline J gene supplies the remainder. The chain joins TRBV20-1 to TRBJ2-1, with D tentatively TRBD1 (6 bases). The V end lost 6 bases, the J end lost 0 bases, and 12 bases lay between the germline ends. CDR3 length: 14 residues. Germline V gene sequence: CDR1 DFQATT, CDR2 SNEGSKA (reference sequence). CDR3 amino acids: CSARGHGSYNEQFF. The CDR3 bases that were read are TGCAGTGCCAGGGGACACGGCTCCTACAATGAG.

About this clone itself: The read stops 3 residues short of the end of the CDR3; the missing end is completed from the germline J gene. The V and J genes are TRBV19 and TRBJ2-1; TRBD1 matches at 9 bases. Germline CDR1 LNHDA, CDR2 SQIVND (reference sequence). This CDR3 comprises 14 residues. Trimming at V came to 6 bases and at J to 7 bases, leaving 7 bases not matched to a gene. CDR3 DNA, as far as it was read: TGTGCCAGTAGCCGCAGACAGGGGGATAATGAG. It is translated as CASSRRQGDNE. The CDR3 in full is CASSRRQGDNEQFF.

Comment on this clone: The read halts 3 residues ahead of the CDR3 end, with the missing end drawn from the germline J gene. J is TRBJ2-1 and V is TRBV7-8; D unclear. CDR3 length equals 13 residues. Deletions cut 1 base from V and 5 bases from J, with 6 bases between. CDR1 SGHVS and CDR2 FQNEAQ come from the germline V gene. The CDR3 DNA, read in part, is TGTGCCAGCAGCTTAGGCTCGGACAATGAG. This gives the protein CASSLGSDNE. The whole CDR3 protein is CASSLGSDNEQFF.